This TCR beta chain is from a study of T cell repertoires in cytomegalovirus infection. In the study overall: Matching HLA type and CMV infection were both indicated by public TCR beta signatures.

Study results and caveats: Identification of carriers of CMV plus the relevant HLA was achieved through cumulative public TCR beta family frequency. The response measured ex vivo was dominated by TCR beta clonotypes (HLA-C-restricted and CMV-specific).

A word on this clonotype: Its antigen remains unknown.

The CDR3 is made up of 12 amino acids. The J segment lost 9 bases and the V segment lost 4 bases, leaving 3 bases of the junction unmatched. Per germline, CDR1 LNHNV and CDR2 YYDKDF (reference sequence). Using its own MiXCR run on the reads, TCRdb lists one record per CDR3 protein. The table lists about 150,000 distinct CDR3 sequences, 23% of them singletons. The sequenced sample was PBMCs. This sequence was found in a human donor in good health (CMV status not recorded). Some clones in this sample may be carry-over from other donors' samples. The chain has TRBV15 and TRBJ2-4, with 7 bases identical to TRBD1. The CDR3 coding sequence is TGTGCCACCAGCACTGGACAGGTCATTCAGTACTTC. The encoded protein is CATSTGQVIQYF.